The subject of this entry is one T cell receptor (beta chain). As handled by the study authors: Reference gene primer amplification gave nucleated cell count estimates. Measured with immunoSEQ multiplex PCR; TCRdb has only the in-frame clones, and not every one. That table furnishes V, J and clone size, whereas the DNA furnished D and trimming. The sample contains 140,000 or so clones, around 79% of which appear only once. This sample stems from a study of blood T cell repertoires in COVID-19. Study-level background: Italy, Spain and the United States were the sources of the convalescent and acute COVID-19 samples. PBMCs, B-cell-depleted T cells, or T cells were the source of the cDNA or gDNA that made up the material.

Per the germline V gene, CDR1 is SEHNR and CDR2 is FQNEAQ (reference sequence). CDR3 length equals 13 residues. Trimming shortened V by 3 bases and J by 2 bases, and 7 bases separated the two germline ends. The source of this sequence is a man in his fifties or sixties with active or convalescent COVID-19. The chain uses TRBV7-9 and TRBJ1-2, with D uncertain. Source material: peripheral blood. Here the CDR3 reads CASSFNTNYGYTF. DNA of the CDR3: TGTGCCAGCAGCTTCAACACCAACTATGGCTACACCTTC.